These 5 T cell receptor beta chains share one sample of origin, sequenced in a study of CD8+CD57+ T cells in acquired aplastic anemia. TCR beta VDJ combinations and CDR3 sequences were profiled from genomic DNA. TCRdb re-called the reads with MiXCR, one entry per CDR3 protein. The sample has some 280,000 distinct CDR3 sequences; roughly half are singletons. Sequenced sample: sorted CD4+, CD8+, or CD8+CD57+ T cells (not recorded which) from PBMCs. The receptors shown here come from a human donor with severe aplastic anemia or a healthy control (not recorded which).

This clonotype occurred a few times. Since a much larger clone is just one base distant, this may be a read error. The genes are TRBV6-5 and TRBJ2-1; 7 bases agree with TRBD2. There are 15 residues in the CDR3. Germline-derived CDR1 and CDR2 are MNHEY and SVGAGI. CDR3 sequence: CASSPGLVLSNGQFF. CDR3 in DNA: TGTGCCAGCAGCCCAGGACTAGTGCTCTCAAATGGGCAGTTCTTC.

As regards this clonotype: A read error is possible here, since a much larger clone lies one base away. CDR3 region: CASSFAEPSYGYTF. CDR3 in DNA: TGTGCCAGCAGTTTCGCAGAGCCGAGCTATGGCTACACCTTC. This chain connects TRBV28 to TRBJ1-2; D gene ambiguous. Between the trimmed V and J ends, which lost 3 bases and 4 bases, there was a span of 12 bases. Per germline, CDR1 MDHEN and CDR2 SYDVKM. The CDR3 runs to 14 residues.

This clonotype was detected ten times or more. The rearrangement links TRBV5-1 to TRBJ2-7; 9 nucleotides align to TRBD1. J gave up 4 bases and V 0 bases, and 5 bases lay outside the gene matches. Germline assignment: CDR1 SGHRS and CDR2 YFSETQ. This CDR3 is built from 15 residues. The CDR3, as DNA: TGCGCCAGCAGCTTGGAAACAGGGGGCTTTTACGAGCAGTACTTC. Protein sequence: CASSLETGGFYEQYF.

The chain links TRBV20-1 to TRBJ2-5; D ambiguous. The V and J ends lost 4 bases and 7 bases respectively, with 16 bases between them. This CDR3 spans 13 amino acids. Germline CDR1 DFQATT, CDR2 SNEGSKA (reference sequence). The CDR3 loop reads CSATQDPLPTQYF. CDR3 sequence (DNA): TGCAGTGCTACTCAGGACCCCCTTCCGACCCAGTACTTC.

In this sample, this clonotype turned up once. The rearrangement joins TRBV7-9 to TRBJ2-7; D unclear. Germline V gene sequence: CDR1 SEHNR, CDR2 FQNEAQ (reference sequence). The ends were cut back, 2 bases at V and 7 bases at J, with 24 bases in the middle. This CDR3 has 17 amino acids. The CDR3 loop reads CASSLSILRDGFVEQYF. The CDR3 nucleotides read TGTGCCAGCAGCTTAAGCATCTTGAGAGATGGTTTCGTTGAGCAGTACTTC.